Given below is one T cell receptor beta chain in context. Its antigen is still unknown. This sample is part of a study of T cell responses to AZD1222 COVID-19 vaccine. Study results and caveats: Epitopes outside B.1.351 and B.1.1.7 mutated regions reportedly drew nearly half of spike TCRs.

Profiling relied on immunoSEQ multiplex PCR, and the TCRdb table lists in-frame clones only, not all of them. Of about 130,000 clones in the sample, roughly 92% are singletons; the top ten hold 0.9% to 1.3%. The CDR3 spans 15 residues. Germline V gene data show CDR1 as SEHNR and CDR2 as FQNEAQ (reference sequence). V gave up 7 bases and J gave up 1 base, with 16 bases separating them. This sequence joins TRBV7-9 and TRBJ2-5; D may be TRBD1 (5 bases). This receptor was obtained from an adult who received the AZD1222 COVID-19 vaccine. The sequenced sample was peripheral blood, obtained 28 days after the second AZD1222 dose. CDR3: CASTPYRQTQETQYF. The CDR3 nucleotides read TGTGCCAGCACCCCTTACCGACAGACCCAAGAGACCCAGTACTTC.